These T cell receptor beta chains were read from a single sample in a study of cytomegalovirus exposure and HLA in healthy donors. Clones were read by immunoSEQ multiplex PCR, and TCRdb kept only the in-frame ones, dropping some. The top ten clones hold nearly 8.5% of a sample with 150,000 to 200,000 clones, around 84% of them seen once. Material for sequencing was PBMCs. The receptors were sampled from a male donor in good health and CMV-seropositive. The CDR3 runs from the conserved cysteine through the conserved F or W. D genes are given only for firm matches. Not all rows give a size; the values are once, few, many and, for expanded clones, a class.

abundance | j_gene | v_gene | d_gene | CDR3nt | CDR3aa
. | TRBJ1-1 | TRBV21-1 | . | TGTGCCAGCAGCAAGAGGAGGAAGACTGAAGCTTTCTTT | CASSKRRKTEAFF
. | TRBJ1-2 | TRBV7-9 | . | TGTGCCAGCAGTTACCGAGGACAGCCGAACTATGGCTACACCTTC | CASSYRGQPNYGYTF
. | TRBJ1-6 | TRBV19 | . | TGTGCCAGTGGATCCCCCCGAGGAGGTGGATATAATTCACCCCTCCACTTT | CASGSPRGGGYNSPLHF
few | TRBJ1-1 | TRBV7-2 | . | TGTGCCAGCAGCCCTACAGCATACACTGAAGCTTTCTTT | CASSPTAYTEAFF
. | TRBJ1-1 | TRBV13 | . | TGTGCCAGCAGCCGAGGGGGAGGGGGGCGATGGAACACTGAAGCTTTCTTT | CASSRGGGGRWNTEAFF
. | TRBJ2-7 | TRBV5-1 | TRBD1 | TGCGCCAGCCGTCCCGGGACAGGGAACTACGAGCAGTACTTC | CASRPGTGNYEQYF
. | TRBJ1-5 | TRBV5-1 | TRBD1 | TGCGCCAGCAGCCCGGACAGGGGCACGAGCGGCAATCAGCCCCAGCATTTT | CASSPDRGTSGNQPQHF
. | TRBJ1-3 | TRBV6-5 | . | TGTGCCAGCAGCCTGTCAGGGGATCCTGGAAACACCATATATTTT | CASSLSGDPGNTIYF
. | TRBJ2-3 | TRBV11-3 | TRBD2 | TGTGCCAGCAGCTTAGCCGGGACTAGCGCAGATACGCAGTATTTT | CASSLAGTSADTQYF
. | TRBJ1-5 | TRBV19 | TRBD1 | TGTGCCAGTAGCCAGAGCTGGACAGGTAGCAATCAGCCCCAGCATTTT | CASSQSWTGSNQPQHF
. | TRBJ2-1 | TRBV7-9 | . | TGTGCCAGCAGCTTACGAGACTACCTATACAATGAGCAGTTCTTC | CASSLRDYLYNEQFF
. | TRBJ2-7 | TRBV6-1 | . | TGTGCCAGCAGAGGGGTAAGACAGGAAGCCTACGAGCAGTACTTC | CASRGVRQEAYEQYF
. | TRBJ2-7 | TRBV30 | . | TGTGCCTGGAGTTTCGGAGACTTAGCCTACGAGCAGTACTTC | CAWSFGDLAYEQYF
once | TRBJ1-2 | TRBV9 | . | TGTGCCAGCAGCGCCAACCCCGTGACAGCCCTGAGCTACACCTTC | CASSANPVTALSYTF
. | TRBJ2-7 | TRBV28 | . | TGTGCCAGCAAGGAATCGGGTGACGAGCAGTACTTC | CASKESGDEQYF
. | TRBJ2-7 | TRBV11-2 | . | TGTGCCAGCAGCTTAGTAATAGATCCTCTCTACGAGCAGTACTTC | CASSLVIDPLYEQYF
. | TRBJ1-5 | TRBV10-3 | TRBD1 | TGTGCCATCAGTGGGACAGGCAAAAATCAGCCCCAGCATTTT | CAISGTGKNQPQHF
. | TRBJ2-7 | TRBV6-1 | TRBD2 | TGTGCCAGCAGTGCTAGCGGGAGAGCCTACGAGCAGTACTTC | CASSASGRAYEQYF
few | TRBJ2-2 | TRBV7-6 | . | TGTGCCCTCCTAAAGACTGGCACCGGGGAGCTGTTTTTT | CALLKTGTGELFF
. | TRBJ2-1 | TRBV2 | TRBD2 | TGTGCCAGCAGTGAACTCCGCGGGGGGTACAATGAGCAGTTCTTC | CASSELRGGYNEQFF
. | TRBJ1-1 | TRBV5-1 | . | TGCGCCAGCAGTTCCCTGGGCCGTGCTCGGGGAATTGACACTGAAGCTTTCTTT | CASSSLGRARGIDTEAFF
. | TRBJ1-1 | TRBV27 | TRBD1 | TGTGCCAGCAGTGGGGGGACAGGGGGACACACTGAAGCTTTCTTT | CASSGGTGGHTEAFF
. | TRBJ2-1 | TRBV4-1 | TRBD2 | TGCGCCAGCAGCCAAGAGGAAGGTCGCATCTTGCGGGGGGCCAACAATGAGCAGTTCTTC | CASSQEEGRILRGANNEQFF
once | TRBJ1-2 | TRBV5-1 | TRBD1 | TGCGCCAGCAGCTTGGAGGGGGCTCCGTCCTATGGCTACACCTTC | CASSLEGAPSYGYTF
. | TRBJ2-7 | TRBV7-2 | TRBD2 | TGTGCCAGCAGCGGCGAGCGGGAGGGCCGTTATTCCTACGAGCAGTACTTC | CASSGEREGRYSYEQYF
. | TRBJ2-3 | TRBV5-1 | TRBD2 | TGCGCCAGCAGCCCTGGACTAGCGGGGTCTAGCACAGATACGCAGTATTTT | CASSPGLAGSSTDTQYF
. | TRBJ2-7 | TRBV18 | . | TGTGCCAGCTCACCCGATCTTCAGTACTACGAGCAGTACTTC | CASSPDLQYYEQYF
once | TRBJ1-2 | TRBV6-5 | TRBD1 | TGTGCCAGCAGTTTCCACACAGGGGGCAACGGCTACACCTTC | CASSFHTGGNGYTF
. | TRBJ2-3 | TRBV9 | . | TGTGCCAGCAGCCCAGGGACTCTCGGAGATACGCAGTATTTT | CASSPGTLGDTQYF
. | TRBJ2-6 | TRBV29-1 | TRBD1 | TGCAGCGTTGCAGGTCGGGACAGGGTGTCTGGGGCCAACGTCCTGACTTTC | CSVAGRDRVSGANVLTF
. | TRBJ2-3 | TRBV5-1 | . | TGCGCCAGCAGCGATAGCGGCACAGATACGCAGTATTTT | CASSDSGTDTQYF
. | TRBJ1-2 | TRBV9 | TRBD1 | TGTGCCAGCAGCGCCCGGGACAGATCATATGGCTACACCTTC | CASSARDRSYGYTF
. | TRBJ2-3 | TRBV5-4 | . | TGTGCCAGCAGCCGCACGTCGGGGTCAGAAGATACGCAGTATTTT | CASSRTSGSEDTQYF
. | TRBJ1-2 | TRBV6-5 | . | TGTGCCAGCAGTGTATCGGTGACACTCTATGGCTACACCTTC | CASSVSVTLYGYTF
few | TRBJ2-2 | TRBV18 | . | TGTGCCAGCTCACCAGACGGGTCCGGGGAGCTGTTTTTT | CASSPDGSGELFF
. | TRBJ2-2 | TRBV5-4 | TRBD1 | TGTGCCAGCAAGGTCAGGGCCGGGACAGCGAACACCGGGGAGCTGTTTTTT | CASKVRAGTANTGELFF
. | TRBJ2-5 | TRBV11-2 | . | TGTGCCAACAGGAATCCCGGTCGTAGCGGACAAGAGACCCAGTACTTC | CANRNPGRSGQETQYF
once | TRBJ1-1 | TRBV10-3 | . | TGTGCCATCAGTGAGTCAACCGGGAGAGACACTGAAGCTTTCTTT | CAISESTGRDTEAFF
few | TRBJ1-1 | TRBV14 | . | . | CASSLRFGKAMNTEAFF